This passage covers 13 T cell receptor beta chains from one sample sequenced in a study of T cell repertoires in cytomegalovirus infection. TCRdb reprocessed the reads with MiXCR, giving one entry per CDR3 protein. The sample contains 560,000 or so distinct CDR3 sequences, about 17% of which appear only once. The sequenced material came from CD8+ T cells from PBMCs. These receptor sequences come from a human donor in good health (CMV status not recorded). Some clones in this sample may be carry-over from other donors' samples.

This clonotype was picked up a small number of times. The chain carries TRBV29-1 and TRBJ1-2; D is undetermined. V was cut by 3 bases and J by 7 bases, with 9 bases left in between. The CDR3 runs to 11 residues. CDR1 is SQVTM and CDR2 is ANQGSEA in the germline V gene. The CDR3 region is CSVDPRAGYTF. The CDR3 DNA follows: TGCAGCGTTGACCCCCGGGCTGGCTACACCTTC.

The chain carries TRBV27 and TRBJ2-1; D call uncertain. CDR3 length equals 14 residues. CDR1 MNHEY and CDR2 SMNVEV come from the germline V gene (reference sequence). V lost 2 bases to trimming and J lost 3 bases, with 8 bases between them. The CDR3 spells CASSLNTLYNEQFF. The CDR3 coding sequence is TGTGCCAGCAGTTTAAACACTCTCTACAATGAGCAGTTCTTC.

In its sample, this clonotype was seen many times. J is TRBJ1-4 and V is TRBV7-9; no clear D. Trimming left V 3 bases short and J 7 bases short, with 9 bases between. CDR1 SEHNR and CDR2 FQNEAQ come from the germline V gene (reference sequence). The CDR3 extends over 13 amino acids. CDR3 sequence (DNA): TGTGCCAGCAGCTTGAATTTGGGTGAAAAACTGTTTTTT. Translated: CASSLNLGEKLFF.

The sample holds many counts of this clonotype. The chain employs TRBV7-9 and TRBJ2-7, with 7 bases identical to TRBD2. V shed 5 bases and J 0 bases; nucleotides not matched to a gene: 7. Germline lookup yields CDR1 SEHNR and CDR2 FQNEAQ (reference sequence). This CDR3 has 15 residues. The CDR3 DNA follows: TGTGCCAGCAGCGCTACTAGCGACCCCTCCTACGAGCAGTACTTC. Its translation is CASSATSDPSYEQYF. Complete variable domain (other parts from reference TRBV7-9 and TRBJ2-7): DTGVSQNPRHKITKRGQNVTFRCDPISEHNRLYWYRQTLGQGPEFLTYFQNEAQLEKSRLLSDRFSAERPKGSFSTLEIQRTEQGDSAMYLCASSATSDPSYEQYFGPGTRLTVT.

This clonotype was detected ten times or more. The V call is TRBV7-9, the J call TRBJ2-3, with D possibly being TRBD1 (6 bases). The V gene's germline CDR1 is SEHNR and CDR2 FQNEAQ (reference sequence). The CDR3 is 15 amino acids. Deletions cut 8 bases from V and 4 bases from J, with 19 bases between. In DNA form, the CDR3 reads TGTGCCAGCTGTGAACAGGGCGGTTACGCAGATACGCAGTATTTT. Residues: CASCEQGGYADTQYF.

In the case of this clonotype: Since a much larger clone is just one base distant, this may be a read error. The rearrangement joins TRBV2 to TRBJ1-1, with D uncertain. Germline V gives CDR1 SNHLY, CDR2 FYNNEI. Trimming took off 0 bases at V and 4 bases at J, with 9 bases between the two ends. The CDR3 has 14 amino acids. CDR3 sequence (DNA): TGTGCCAGCAGTGAAGCATGGATGAGCACTGAAGCTTTCTTT. Residues: CASSEAWMSTEAFF.

This clonotype was detected ten times or more. CDR3 region: CASSVGQGALREQYF. In nucleotides, the CDR3 is TGTGCCAGCAGTGTTGGACAGGGGGCGCTTCGAGAGCAGTACTTC. V and J are TRBV6-1 and TRBJ2-7; 11 nucleotides line up with TRBD1. Per germline, CDR1 MNHNS and CDR2 SASEGT. This CDR3 is built from 15 residues. V lost 4 bases to trimming and J lost 7 bases; unmatched junction nucleotides: 9.

The gene calls are TRBV20-1 and TRBJ2-7, with TRBD1 as a possible D gene (6 bases). The CDR3 contains 15 residues. Germline CDR1 reads DFQATT; CDR2 reads SNEGSKA (reference sequence). Trimming took 3 bases from V and 2 from J, leaving 17 bases between them. DNA of the CDR3: TGCAGTGCTAGCCCCGGACAGTTAAGGGCCTACGAGCAGTACTTC. Translated: CSASPGQLRAYEQYF.

This clonotype came up a few times. The V and J genes are TRBV10-3 and TRBJ2-5, with a tentative D call TRBD1 (6 bases). Trimming shortened V by 5 bases and J by 2 bases, and 12 bases separated the two germline ends. Germline CDR1 reads ENHRY; CDR2 reads SYGVKD. The CDR3 is 14 amino acids. The CDR3 region is CAISTTGLQETQYF. In DNA form, the CDR3 reads TGTGCCATCAGTACTACAGGGTTACAAGAGACCCAGTACTTC.

This clonotype was recorded at least ten times. The chain uses TRBV12-3 or TRBV12-4 and TRBJ2-5; D is perhaps TRBD2 (6 bases). The length of the CDR3 is 13 residues. Trimming pared 7 bases from V and 5 bases from J, leaving 14 bases between. The CDR3 bases are TGTGCCAGCACCAGCGGAGGGTGGGAGACCCAGTACTTC. It specifies CASTSGGWETQYF.

This clonotype was detected many times. The V gene is TRBV7-9, the J gene TRBJ2-1; a weak D match, TRBD2 (6 bases). V lost 5 bases and J 0 bases, leaving 11 bases between the germline ends. The CDR3 consists of 15 residues. Germline V lookup: CDR1 SEHNR, CDR2 FQNEAQ (reference sequence). This chain's CDR3 is CASSRGSGSYNEQFF. CDR3 bases: TGTGCCAGCAGCCGGGGGTCCGGCTCCTACAATGAGCAGTTCTTC.

The rearrangement joins TRBV6-5 to TRBJ2-7; D assignment may be TRBD1 or TRBD2 (5 bases each). Trimming took 5 bases from V and 5 from J, leaving 19 bases between them. This CDR3 has 15 residues. Germline values: CDR1 MNHEY, CDR2 SVGAGI. The CDR3 spells CASSRDGRLGDEQYF. The CDR3 DNA reads TGTGCCAGCAGTCGGGACGGCCGACTCGGTGACGAGCAGTACTTC.

A word on this clonotype: A junction end diverges from the germline sequence, so it may reflect a read error. The J gene is TRBJ2-7, the V gene TRBV9, with TRBD2 as a possible D gene (6 bases). The CDR3 runs to 14 residues. Per germline, CDR1 SGDLS and CDR2 YYNGEE. CDR3 DNA: TGTGCCAGCAGCGTAGGACTAGGATCCTACGTGCAGTACTTC. Protein sequence: CASSVGLGSYVQYF.